This TCR beta chain was identified in a study of T cell changes during pregnancy in multiple sclerosis. Method: immunoSEQ multiplex PCR; TCRdb's copy keeps in-frame clones and lacks some. The sample comprises roughly 56,000 clones, about 89% of which are singletons, and about 0.5% rests with the top ten. Sequences were derived from CD4+ T cells from peripheral blood mononuclear cells, sampled after pregnancy. The clonotype was recovered from a female donor in good health, enrolled as a control in a pregnancy study.

CDR3 sequence: CASSTQGRMDTDTQYF. The CDR3, as DNA: TGCGCCAGCAGCACTCAGGGGCGCATGGACACAGATACGCAGTATTTT. The chain couples TRBV5-1 to TRBJ2-3; a possible D gene is TRBD1 (6 bases). This CDR3 is 16 amino acids long. V lost 4 bases, J lost 2 bases, and 17 bases lay in between. Looked up from germline, CDR1 is SGHRS and CDR2 is YFSETQ. The variable domain in full, completed from reference TRBV5-1 and TRBJ2-3, reads KAGVTQTPRYLIKTRGQQVTLSCSPISGHRSVSWYQQTPGQGLQFLFEYFSETQRNKGNFPGRFSGRQFSNSRSEMNVSTLELGDSALYLCASSTQGRMDTDTQYFGPGTRLTVL.